This T cell receptor beta chain originates from a study of cytomegalovirus exposure and HLA in healthy donors. General observations from the study: Most TCR sequences were rare, but some public TCRs occurred in many donors. Specificity for CMV antigens was confirmed in vitro for a few of the CMV-associated chains. About 150 TCR beta chains were listed as cytomegalovirus-associated. Within the approximately 130 validation repertoires, first-cohort TCR clusters tended to co-occur, according to a later analysis.

This clone was counted a single time. Its antigen remains unidentified. The table came from immunoSEQ multiplex PCR; TCRdb's copy has only in-frame clones and leaves some out. The sample has 150,000 to 160,000 clones; approximately 86% are singletons. V lost 3 bases to trimming and J lost 2 bases, with 14 bases between them. The germline gives CDR1 MGHRA, CDR2 YSYEKL. This CDR3 contains 16 residues. V gene TRBV4-1 combines with J gene TRBJ1-3; the D is unclear. The sample comprised PBMCs. This TCR derives from a human donor in good health. The CDR3 here is CASSQPAREPGNTIYF. The CDR3 DNA follows: TGCGCCAGCAGCCAGCCCGCACGGGAGCCTGGAAACACCATATATTTT.